This T cell receptor beta chain was sequenced for a study of beta chain features in type 1 diabetes. Only one count was recorded for this clone. V was trimmed by 1 base and J by 3 bases, leaving 15 bases between them. This CDR3 is 16 amino acids long. Looked up from germline, CDR1 is SGHTA and CDR2 is FQGNSA. Reverse transcription of all isolated RNA meant that expressed TCRB transcripts were sequenced. Sequenced by immunoSEQ multiplex PCR; TCRdb stores in-frame clones only, minus some. This table has 120,000 to 150,000 clones, under 60% appearing once. The chain recombines TRBV7-2 with TRBJ1-1; a possible D gene is TRBD1 (5 bases). The material sequenced was Tregs from blood. The sequence came from a man between 18 and 35 years old in good health. Here the CDR3 reads CASSLDLAGRDTEAFF. DNA of the CDR3: TGTGCCAGCAGCTTAGATCTGGCAGGGAGGGACACTGAAGCTTTCTTT.